This TCR beta chain came from a study of T cells in Graves' hyperthyroidism and ophthalmopathy. Amplification of TCR beta CDR3 regions used RNA as the template. Using the HTBI primer set, a first-round RT-PCR was run on the TCR CDR3. MiXCR, applied by TCRdb to the multiplex PCR reads, yields one record per CDR3 protein. The sample has about 660,000 distinct CDR3 sequences; about 45% are singletons. The CDR3 is made up of 15 amino acids. Germline CDR1 and CDR2: SNHLY and FYNNEI. Patients were excluded for uncontrolled infection, other autoimmune disease, pregnancy or lactation. This clonotype was counted between two and nine times. The antigen remains undetermined. A read error may produce the germline difference seen at one junction end. Overall study results and limits: A model of 13 V-J features distinguished ophthalmopathy from stable hyperthyroidism.

Material for sequencing was peripheral blood or thyroid tissue (not recorded which). The receptor was derived from an adult man with Graves' disease, either hyperthyroidism or ophthalmopathy (not recorded which). The V gene is TRBV2, the J gene TRBJ1-5; D might be TRBD1 (5 bases). The CDR3 DNA sequence: TGCGCCAGCAGCCAAGCATGGGCGGGGGGTCAGCCCCAGCATTTT. Translating it yields CASSQAWAGGQPQHF.